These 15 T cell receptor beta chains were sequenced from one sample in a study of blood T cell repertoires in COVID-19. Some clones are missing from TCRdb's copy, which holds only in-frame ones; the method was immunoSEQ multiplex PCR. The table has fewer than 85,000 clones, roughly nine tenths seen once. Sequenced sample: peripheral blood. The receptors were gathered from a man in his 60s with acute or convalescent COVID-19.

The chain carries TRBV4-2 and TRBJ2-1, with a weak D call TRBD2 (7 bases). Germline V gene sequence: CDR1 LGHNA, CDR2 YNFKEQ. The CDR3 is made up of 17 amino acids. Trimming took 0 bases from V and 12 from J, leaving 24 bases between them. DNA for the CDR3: TGTGCCAGCAGCCAAGAGTTGGGAGGGGGTCTCCCGGAAGGGCAGTTCTTC. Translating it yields CASSQELGGGLPEGQFF.

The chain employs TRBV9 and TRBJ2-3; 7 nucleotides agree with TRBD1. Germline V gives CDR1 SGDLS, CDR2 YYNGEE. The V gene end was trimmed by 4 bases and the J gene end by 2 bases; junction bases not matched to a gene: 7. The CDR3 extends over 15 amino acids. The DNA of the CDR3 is TGTGCCAGCAGCCTCCGGGACAGAACCACAGATACGCAGTATTTT. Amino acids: CASSLRDRTTDTQYF.

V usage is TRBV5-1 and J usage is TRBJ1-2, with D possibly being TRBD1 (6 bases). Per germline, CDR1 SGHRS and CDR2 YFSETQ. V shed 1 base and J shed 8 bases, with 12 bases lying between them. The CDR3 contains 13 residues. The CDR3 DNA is TGCGCCAGCAGCTTGAACAGGGATGGAGGCTACACCTTC. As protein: CASSLNRDGGYTF. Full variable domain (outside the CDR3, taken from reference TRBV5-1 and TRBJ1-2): KAGVTQTPRYLIKTRGQQVTLSCSPISGHRSVSWYQQTPGQGLQFLFEYFSETQRNKGNFPGRFSGRQFSNSRSEMNVSTLELGDSALYLCASSLNRDGGYTFGSGTRLTVV.

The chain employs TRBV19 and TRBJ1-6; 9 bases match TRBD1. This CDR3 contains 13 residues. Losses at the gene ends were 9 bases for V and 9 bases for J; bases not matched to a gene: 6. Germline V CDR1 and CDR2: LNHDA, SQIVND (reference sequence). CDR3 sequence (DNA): TGTGCCAGCTCGGGACAGGGAAGTTCACCCCTCCACTTT. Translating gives CASSGQGSSPLHF.

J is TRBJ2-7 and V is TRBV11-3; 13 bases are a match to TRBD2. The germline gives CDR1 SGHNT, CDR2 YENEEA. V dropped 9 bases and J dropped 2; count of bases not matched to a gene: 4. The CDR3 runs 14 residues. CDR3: CARTSGGEAYEQYF. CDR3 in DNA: TGTGCCAGAACTAGCGGGGGGGAAGCCTACGAGCAGTACTTC.

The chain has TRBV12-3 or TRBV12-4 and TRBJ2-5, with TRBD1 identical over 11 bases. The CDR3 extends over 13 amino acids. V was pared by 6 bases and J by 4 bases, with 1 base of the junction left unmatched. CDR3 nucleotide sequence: TGTGCCAGCAGAGGGACAGGGGGAGAGACCCAGTACTTC. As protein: CASRGTGGETQYF.

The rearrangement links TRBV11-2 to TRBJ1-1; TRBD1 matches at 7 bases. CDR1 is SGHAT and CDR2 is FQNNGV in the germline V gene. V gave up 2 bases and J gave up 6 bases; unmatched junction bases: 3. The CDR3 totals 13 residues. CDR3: CASSLPQGAEAFF. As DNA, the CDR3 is TGTGCCAGCAGCTTACCCCAGGGGGCTGAAGCTTTCTTT.

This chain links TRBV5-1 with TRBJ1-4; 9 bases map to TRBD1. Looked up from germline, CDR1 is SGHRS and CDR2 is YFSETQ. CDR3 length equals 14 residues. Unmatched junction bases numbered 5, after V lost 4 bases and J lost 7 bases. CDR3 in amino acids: CASSPGQGFEKLFF. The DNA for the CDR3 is TGCGCCAGCAGCCCGGGACAGGGCTTTGAAAAACTGTTTTTT.

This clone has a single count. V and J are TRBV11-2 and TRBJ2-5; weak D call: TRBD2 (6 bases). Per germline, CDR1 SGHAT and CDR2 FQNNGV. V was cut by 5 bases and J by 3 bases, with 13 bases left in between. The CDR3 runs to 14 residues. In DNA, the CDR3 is TGTGCCAGCAGCCCGGTGCGGGGTAAAGAGACCCAGTACTTC. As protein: CASSPVRGKETQYF.

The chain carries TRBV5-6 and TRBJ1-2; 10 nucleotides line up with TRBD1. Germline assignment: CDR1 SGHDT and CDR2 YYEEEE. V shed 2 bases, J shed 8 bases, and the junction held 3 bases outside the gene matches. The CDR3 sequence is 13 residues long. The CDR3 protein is CASSLGTGVGYTF. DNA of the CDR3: TGTGCCAGCAGCTTAGGGACAGGGGTCGGCTACACCTTC. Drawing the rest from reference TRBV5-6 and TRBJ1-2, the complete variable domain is DAGVTQSPTHLIKTRGQQVTLRCSPKSGHDTVSWYQQALGQGPQFIFQYYEEEERQRGNFPDRFSGHQFPNYSSELNVNALLLGDSALYLCASSLGTGVGYTFGSGTRLTVV.

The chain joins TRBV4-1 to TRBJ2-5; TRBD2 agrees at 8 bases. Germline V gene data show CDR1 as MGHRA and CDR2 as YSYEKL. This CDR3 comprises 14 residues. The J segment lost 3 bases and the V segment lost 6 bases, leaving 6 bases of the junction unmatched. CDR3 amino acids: CASSPPGLEETQYF. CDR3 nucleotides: TGCGCCAGCAGTCCGCCGGGACTAGAAGAGACCCAGTACTTC.

CDR3 amino acids: CATSGRTYNEQFF. CDR3 DNA sequence: TGTGCGACTTCCGGCCGGACATACAATGAGCAGTTCTTC. The V call is TRBV6-6, the J call TRBJ2-1, with D possibly being TRBD1 (5 bases). The CDR3 sequence is 13 residues long. Germline CDR1 and CDR2: MNHNY and SVGAGI (reference sequence).

The CDR3 is CASSSGGPRSRNEQFF. As DNA, the CDR3 is TGTGCCAGCAGTTCGGGGGGGCCAAGATCACGCAATGAGCAGTTCTTC. The V call is TRBV6-6, the J call TRBJ2-1; 8 positions agree with TRBD2. The CDR3 loop spans 16 amino acids. CDR1 and CDR2 (germline): MNHNY, SVGAGI (reference sequence). With V trimmed by 4 bases and J by 6 bases, 11 bases remained unmatched.

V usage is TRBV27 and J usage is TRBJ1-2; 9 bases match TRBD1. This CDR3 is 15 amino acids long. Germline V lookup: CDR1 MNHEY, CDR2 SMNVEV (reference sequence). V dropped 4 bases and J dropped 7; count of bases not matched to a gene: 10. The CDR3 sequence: CASSSQGALVTGYTF. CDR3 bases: TGTGCCAGCAGTTCACAGGGGGCGCTGGTCACTGGCTACACCTTC.

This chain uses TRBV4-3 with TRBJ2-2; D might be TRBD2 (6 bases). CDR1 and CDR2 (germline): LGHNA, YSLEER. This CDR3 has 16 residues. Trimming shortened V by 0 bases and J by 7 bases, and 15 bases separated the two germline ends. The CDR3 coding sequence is TGCGCCAGCAGCCAAGAACCGGGAGCCACCCTCGGGGAGCTGTTTTTT. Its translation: CASSQEPGATLGELFF.